These 25 T cell receptor beta chains came from one sample sequenced in a study of shared clonotypes between healthy human individuals. The data were produced by immunoSEQ multiplex PCR, yet TCRdb's version contains in-frame clones alone and is incomplete. Of 900,000 to 1,200,000 clones in the sample, 70% to 80% were seen once. What was sequenced was memory CD4+ T cells from PBMCs. As for subset: CD45RA-negative fraction. These TCRs come from a man in his late teens or twenties in good health. Some clones in this sample may be carry-over from other donors' samples.

The chain links TRBV7-9 to TRBJ2-1, with TRBD2 matching 7 bases. The CDR3 is 19 residues long. Germline V lookup: CDR1 SEHNR, CDR2 FQNEAQ (reference sequence). J was trimmed by 6 bases and V by 5 bases; bases with no gene match: 22. CDR3 nucleotide sequence: TGTGCCAGCAGCCATTCAACCAACCGACTAGCAGGGATCCGCAATGAGCAGTTCTTC. This translates into CASSHSTNRLAGIRNEQFF.

In this sample, this clone turned up once. This chain joins TRBV28 and TRBJ2-1; D may be TRBD2 (6 bases). Germline CDR1 MDHEN, CDR2 SYDVKM. V lost 11 bases to trimming and J lost 0 bases, with 11 bases between them. This CDR3 spans 13 amino acids. Written as DNA, the CDR3 is TGTGCCGGGGCCGGGAGCTCCTACAATGAGCAGTTCTTC. Protein product: CAGAGSSYNEQFF. Looking up the rest from reference TRBV28 and TRBJ2-1 gives the full variable domain: DVKVTQSSRYLVKRTGEKVFLECVQDMDHENMFWYRQDPGLGLRLIYFSYDVKMKEKGDIPEGYSVSREKKERFSLILESASTNQTSMYLCAGAGSSYNEQFFGPGTRLTVL.

The chain uses TRBV7-2 and TRBJ2-5; no clear D gene. This CDR3 region has 14 residues. CDR1 is SGHTA and CDR2 is FQGNSA in the germline V gene. The V end lost 1 base, the J end lost 1 base, and 7 bases lay between the germline ends. The CDR3: CASSLEAAQETQYF. The CDR3 DNA reads TGTGCCAGCAGCTTAGAGGCAGCCCAAGAGACCCAGTACTTC. The full variable domain, in which reference TRBV7-2 and TRBJ2-5 provide the parts outside the CDR3, is GAGVSQSPSNKVTEKGKDVELRCDPISGHTALYWYRQSLGQGLEFLIYFQGNSAPDKSGLPSDRFSAERTGGSVSTLTIQRTQQEDSAVYLCASSLEAAQETQYFGPGTRLLVL.

In its sample, this clone was seen a few times. The genes are TRBV10-3 and TRBJ2-1, with TRBD2 identical over 10 bases. This CDR3 spans 16 amino acids. The V segment lost 4 bases and the J segment 6 bases; nucleotides outside the gene matches: 9. Germline V lookup: CDR1 ENHRY, CDR2 SYGVKD. The CDR3, as DNA: TGTGCCATCAGTGTCCATAGGGCTAGCGGGGGCAATGAGCAGTTCTTC. It codes for CAISVHRASGGNEQFF.

This chain connects TRBV5-6 to TRBJ1-2; D ambiguous. Trimming took 1 base from V and 6 from J, leaving 13 bases between them. CDR1 SGHDT and CDR2 YYEEEE come from the germline V gene. The CDR3 loop spans 14 amino acids. CDR3 nucleotides: TGTGCCAGCAGCTTGTTGGGGAGCTTAGATGGCTACACCTTC. It specifies CASSLLGSLDGYTF.

On this clone: The sample carries other DNA sequences with the same CDR3. This chain uses TRBV6-5 with TRBJ2-1; TRBD2 matches at 9 bases. Germline CDR1 is MNHEY and CDR2 is SVGAGI. The CDR3 contains 16 residues. The V segment lost 0 bases and the J segment 7 bases; nucleotides outside the gene matches: 7. Here the CDR3 DNA reads TGTGCCAGCAGTTACTCTCCCGCGGGAGGGCTGAATGAGCAGTTCTTC. The encoded protein is CASSYSPAGGLNEQFF.

This clone has just one count. The J gene is TRBJ2-7, the V gene TRBV28, with 8 bases that match TRBD1. The CDR3 has 17 residues. V was pared by 5 bases and J by 5 bases, with 17 bases of the junction left unmatched. The germline gives CDR1 MDHEN, CDR2 SYDVKM. The CDR3 nucleotides are TGTGCCAGCAGTGTGGACAGGGCCTCCCTTGGTGTCCACGAGCAGTACTTC. This sequence encodes CASSVDRASLGVHEQYF. The entire variable domain, with the rest obtained from reference TRBV28 and TRBJ2-7, is as follows: DVKVTQSSRYLVKRTGEKVFLECVQDMDHENMFWYRQDPGLGLRLIYFSYDVKMKEKGDIPEGYSVSREKKERFSLILESASTNQTSMYLCASSVDRASLGVHEQYFGPGTRLTVT.

The genes are TRBV6-5 and TRBJ2-1, with 9 bases that match TRBD1. CDR3 length equals 15 residues. After removal of 6 bases from V and 8 bases from J, the junction contained 11 bases not matched to a gene. Germline V CDR1 and CDR2: MNHEY, SVGAGI. CDR3 nucleotide sequence: TGTGCCAGCAGACGCGTACAGGGGGCGTCCCATGAGCAGTTCTTC. It translates to CASRRVQGASHEQFF.

The chain recombines TRBV27 with TRBJ2-2, with D tentatively TRBD1 or TRBD2 (5 bases each). Germline CDR1 is MNHEY and CDR2 is SMNVEV (reference sequence). V was clipped by 10 bases and J by 3 bases, with 21 bases between them. This CDR3 region has 16 residues. DNA of the CDR3: TGTGCCACCAGGACTCTCCGGGACGGTGACACCGGGGAGCTGTTTTTT. Translating gives CATRTLRDGDTGELFF.

The V call is TRBV5-1, the J call TRBJ2-7, with 9 bases matching TRBD1. Looked up from germline, CDR1 is SGHRS and CDR2 is YFSETQ. V shed 4 bases, J shed 4 bases, and the junction held 12 bases outside the gene matches. The CDR3 is 16 residues long. The CDR3 spells CASSPSGQGRSYEQYF. As DNA, the CDR3 is TGCGCCAGCAGCCCCTCGGGACAGGGAAGATCTTACGAGCAGTACTTC.

This clone was observed a single time. The rearrangement joins TRBV15 to TRBJ2-1; D perhaps matches TRBD2 (5 bases). Germline lookup yields CDR1 LNHNV and CDR2 YYDKDF (reference sequence). The V gene lost 1 base and the J gene lost 4 bases, with 8 bases spanning the gap. This CDR3 spans 14 amino acids. CDR3 bases: TGTGCCACCAGCAGAGGAGGGCAGTACAATGAGCAGTTCTTC. Encoded protein: CATSRGGQYNEQFF.

V is TRBV9 and J is TRBJ2-7, with TRBD2 matching over 12 bases. CDR1 is SGDLS, CDR2 YYNGEE, per germline. The CDR3 contains 14 residues. J gave up 9 bases and V 0 bases, and 4 bases lay outside the gene matches. The CDR3 DNA sequence: TGTGCCAGCAGCGTAGCCCTAGCGGGAGGGGCGCAGTACTTC. Amino acid sequence: CASSVALAGGAQYF.

In this sample, this clone turned up once. V usage is TRBV15 and J usage is TRBJ2-2; 11 positions match TRBD2. The V gene's germline CDR1 is LNHNV and CDR2 YYDKDF (reference sequence). CDR3 length equals 17 residues. V shed 0 bases and J 10 bases; nucleotides not matched to a gene: 10. The CDR3 nucleotides are TGTGCCACCAGCAGAGATTTTAGCGGGAGGGATTACGAGGAGCTGTTTTTT. Protein product: CATSRDFSGRDYEELFF.

CDR3 loop: CASSSTGGPDTQYF. DNA for the CDR3: TGTGCCAGTAGTAGCACAGGGGGCCCAGATACGCAGTATTTT. The chain joins TRBV19 to TRBJ2-3, with TRBD1 identical over 9 bases. Trimming cost V 4 bases and J 4 bases; bases outside gene matches: 3. This CDR3 is built from 14 residues. Germline V gene sequence: CDR1 LNHDA, CDR2 SQIVND (reference sequence).

The rearrangement uses TRBV25-1 and TRBJ2-1; D may be TRBD2 (6 bases). Trimming took off 3 bases at V and 2 bases at J, with 11 bases between the two ends. Germline CDR1 reads MGHDK; CDR2 reads SYGVNS. The CDR3 has 15 residues. The chain's CDR3 is CASSDEAGAYNEQFF. The CDR3 DNA is TGTGCCAGCAGTGACGAAGCGGGCGCCTACAATGAGCAGTTCTTC.

The chain joins TRBV7-6 to TRBJ2-7, with 9 bases lining up with TRBD2. Germline-derived CDR1 and CDR2 are SGHVS and FNYEAQ. The CDR3 is 16 amino acids. The V gene end was trimmed by 5 bases and the J gene end by 6 bases; junction bases not matched to a gene: 14. The CDR3, as DNA: TGTGCCAGCAGCGGCCGTGGGGCGGGAGGGCCCAGCGAGCAGTACTTC. Translated: CASSGRGAGGPSEQYF.

The chain combines TRBV7-7 with TRBJ2-5; possibly TRBD1 for D (8 bases). Germline CDR1 and CDR2: SSHAT and FNYEAQ (reference sequence). V was shortened by 10 bases and J by 5 bases, with 20 bases between the two germline ends. The CDR3 consists of 14 residues. The CDR3 protein is CATKTGEGFETQYF. The CDR3 DNA reads TGTGCCACGAAGACAGGGGAGGGTTTCGAGACCCAGTACTTC.

This rearrangement joins TRBV2 to TRBJ2-5, with D maybe TRBD1 (6 bases). The CDR3 covers 13 residues. V dropped 5 bases and J dropped 13 bases, with 20 bases sitting between them. Germline CDR1 reads SNHLY; CDR2 reads FYNNEI. This CDR3 is CASSIDTRGDPYF. CDR3 coding DNA: TGTGCCAGCAGTATTGACACCAGGGGTGACCCGTACTTC.

This clone was seen ten or more times. At one end the junction does not follow the germline gene, possibly because of a read error. The J gene is TRBJ2-1, the V gene TRBV5-1; 15 bases are shared with TRBD2. CDR1 is SGHRS and CDR2 is YFSETQ in the germline V gene. The CDR3 runs 18 residues. CDR3 sequence (DNA): TGCGCCAGCAGCCCCGGACTAGCGGGAGGGAGCGGGTCCAATCAGCAGTTCTTC. Protein product: CASSPGLAGGSGSNQQFF.

Turning to this clone: The same CDR3 is also encoded by other DNA sequences in this sample. This chain uses TRBV28 with TRBJ1-2; D might be TRBD1 (5 bases). The V and J ends lost 5 bases and 1 base respectively, with 8 bases between them. The CDR3 contains 13 residues. Germline CDR1 is MDHEN and CDR2 is SYDVKM. CDR3 in amino acids: CASSPGVNYGYTF. CDR3 in DNA: TGTGCCAGCAGTCCGGGGGTTAACTATGGCTACACCTTC.

This clone has a single count. The chain links TRBV18 to TRBJ2-5; unclear D gene. CDR3 size: 12 residues. The V end was cut by 8 bases, the J end by 2 bases, with 9 bases between. CDR1 and CDR2 (germline): KGHSH, LQKENI. CDR3 DNA sequence: TGTGCCAGCGCTGACCTACAAGAGACCCAGTACTTC. This translates into CASADLQETQYF.

J is TRBJ1-5 and V is TRBV28, with 8 bases fitting TRBD1. The CDR3 covers 15 residues. V lost 6 bases, J lost 2 bases, and 6 bases stayed unmatched. Germline V CDR1 and CDR2: MDHEN, SYDVKM. The CDR3 DNA sequence: TGTGCCAGCAGCGAGGGACAGGCGGGCAATCAGCCCCAGCATTTT. It translates to CASSEGQAGNQPQHF. The variable domain in full, completed from reference TRBV28 and TRBJ1-5, reads DVKVTQSSRYLVKRTGEKVFLECVQDMDHENMFWYRQDPGLGLRLIYFSYDVKMKEKGDIPEGYSVSREKKERFSLILESASTNQTSMYLCASSEGQAGNQPQHFGDGTRLSIL.

This chain uses TRBV12-5 with TRBJ2-3; D is possibly TRBD2 (6 bases). With 3 bases removed from V and 8 bases from J, the gap between germline ends came to 15 bases. The germline V gene encodes CDR1 LGHNT and CDR2 FRNRAP. The CDR3 contains 14 residues. CDR3 in amino acids: CASGFYGRGSTQYF. CDR3 DNA sequence: TGTGCTAGTGGTTTTTATGGTCGGGGGAGTACGCAGTATTTT.

The CDR3 here is CASSLDRVAGRSYNEQFF. Here the CDR3 DNA reads TGTGCCAGCAGCTTAGATCGGGTAGCGGGACGCTCCTACAATGAGCAGTTCTTC. The V gene is TRBV7-9, the J gene TRBJ2-1; 8 nucleotides line up with TRBD2. Losses at the gene ends were 1 base for V and 0 bases for J; bases not matched to a gene: 8. CDR3 length: 18 amino acids. Germline V gives CDR1 SEHNR, CDR2 FQNEAQ (reference sequence).

The count of this clone is one. The chain employs TRBV20-1 and TRBJ1-1, with unresolved D. The germline CDR1 and CDR2 sequences are DFQATT and SNEGSKA (reference sequence). The CDR3 is 11 amino acids. The CDR3 region has the DNA TGCGGGGAATACCGAAGGCCTGAAGCTTTCTTT. Translated: CGEYRRPEAFF.